The clone carrying this T cell receptor beta chain was detected once. The antigen is undetermined. Germline CDR1 LGHNA, CDR2 YSLEER. This CDR3 region has 14 residues. The V and J ends lost 0 bases and 3 bases respectively, with 8 bases between them. Clones were sequenced by immunoSEQ multiplex PCR, and TCRdb holds only the in-frame ones, with some missing. The data show 80,000 to 95,000 clones, just over 90% seen once. The data stem from a study of T cell responses to AZD1222 COVID-19 vaccine. Whole-study results and caveats: At baseline, just five to seven AZD1222 recipients tested seropositive. The sample set comprised mostly white British donors with more females, and clonal diversity was possibly underestimated.

The sequence came from an adult in good health. The sequencing used peripheral blood, collected on day 0 of AZD1222 vaccination. The gene calls are TRBV4-3 and TRBJ1-1; D is unclear. The DNA for the CDR3 is TGCGCCAGCAGCCAAGATTGGAGGGACACTGAAGCTTTCTTT. It is translated as CASSQDWRDTEAFF.